A selection of T cell receptor beta chains follows, all from one sample in a study of T cells after yellow fever vaccination. TCRdb recomputed calls from the 5' RACE reads with MiXCR, one row per CDR3 protein. The sample has about 400,000 distinct CDR3 sequences, roughly 6.2% seen once. This specimen consisted of PBMCs, obtained 5 days after the yellow fever booster vaccination. Receptor source: a young man who received the YFV17D yellow fever vaccine. Both conserved end residues are part of each CDR3. A D gene is named only where the DNA matches it firmly. Expanded clones get a size class; other rows say once, few or many, or leave the size out.

j_call,clone_size,d_call,v_call,cdr3_nt,cdr3_aa
TRBJ2-1,many,NA,TRBV9,TGTGCCAGCAGCGTAACGGGACTCACAAACAATGAGCAGTTCTTC,CASSVTGLTNNEQFF
TRBJ2-1,NA,NA,TRBV19,TGTGCCAGTAGTAAACTAGGGAACTCCAATGAGCAGTTCTTC,CASSKLGNSNEQFF
TRBJ2-4,many,TRBD2,TRBV4-3,TGCGCCAGCAGCCACCGAGCGGGAGAGGGGATTCAGTACTTC,CASSHRAGEGIQYF
TRBJ2-2,NA,TRBD1,TRBV3-1,TGTGCCAGCAGCCTATTACCAGGGGGCGCGGGAAACACCGGGGAGCTGTTTTTT,CASSLLPGGAGNTGELFF
TRBJ1-1,many,NA,TRBV27,TGTGCCAGCAAAAAGGGGAGCGGGAACACTGAAGCTTTCTTT,CASKKGSGNTEAFF
TRBJ2-2,many,NA,TRBV4-3,TGCGCCAGCAGCCAAGCGGACCTTCGGGGCGGGGAGCTGTTTTTT,CASSQADLRGGELFF
TRBJ1-6,many,TRBD1,TRBV5-1,TGCGCCAGCAGTTACCCAGGGGGTAACTCACCCCTCCACTTT,CASSYPGGNSPLHF
TRBJ2-2,many,TRBD1,TRBV19,TGTGCCAGTAGTATACGAGACAGGGGTTACACCGGGGAGCTGTTTTTT,CASSIRDRGYTGELFF
TRBJ2-1,many,TRBD2,TRBV30,TGTGCCTGGAGTGTCGGGGCTAGCGGGAGGATCACCTACAATGAGCAGTTCTTC,CAWSVGASGRITYNEQFF
TRBJ2-1,NA,TRBD2,TRBV5-4,TGTGCCAGCAGCTTGTCCGTGTGGGGGGGGTCCTACAATGAGCAGTTCTTC,CASSLSVWGGSYNEQFF
TRBJ2-3,few,NA,TRBV7-8,TGTGCCAGCAGCTCGGAGCTTCTCCTCACAGATACGCAGTATTTT,CASSSELLLTDTQYF
TRBJ2-5,few,NA,TRBV23-1,TGCGCCAGCCGCCCCGCGAGAGGGGGGTCCCAAGAGACCCAGTACTTC,CASRPARGGSQETQYF
TRBJ2-3,few,TRBD1,TRBV19,TGTGCCAGTAGTATTATCGGGACAGCAGATACGCAGTATTTT,CASSIIGTADTQYF
TRBJ2-6,many,NA,TRBV29-1,TGCAGCGTTGTGTCTGGGGCCAACGTCCTGACTTTC,CSVVSGANVLTF
TRBJ1-3,NA,TRBD1,TRBV12-3/TRBV12-4,TGTGCCAGCAGTTTAAAGGGACAGATCCTTGGAAACACCATATATTTT,CASSLKGQILGNTIYF
TRBJ2-1,few,TRBD2,TRBV19,TGTGCCAGTAGTTTAGCGGGATACACCTACAATGAGCAGTTCTTC,CASSLAGYTYNEQFF